One sample yielded the 9 T cell receptor beta chains listed below, sequenced in a study of T cell responses to AZD1222 COVID-19 vaccine (TCRdb year 2021). Library creation used the immunoSEQ multiplex PCR assay. This immuneACCESS table, as held by TCRdb, lists in-frame sequences with V and J called but not all clones. Of the missing ones, under half trace to an unresolved V gene in checked studies; the others have no known cause. The sample table contains over 130,000 clones; only one count was recorded for around 90% of them. Of the sample, around 3.5% falls within the top ten clones. What this sample's time point label stands for: baseline before first vaccination. Material: peripheral blood, obtained on day 0 of AZD1222 vaccination. The receptors derive from an adult in good health.

The chain links TRBV19 to TRBJ1-1; 7 bases match TRBD1. From germline, CDR1 is LNHDA and CDR2 SQIVND (reference sequence). CDR3 length equals 15 residues. V shed 7 bases and J 5 bases; nucleotides not matched to a gene: 13. The CDR3 region has the DNA TGTGCCAGTAACACGGCAGGGGGTATAGGGACTGAAGCTTTCTTT. This sequence encodes CASNTAGGIGTEAFF.

The chain has TRBV4-2 and TRBJ1-2; D is ambiguous. V lost 0 bases and J 8 bases, leaving 10 bases between the germline ends. CDR1 LGHNA and CDR2 YNFKEQ come from the germline V gene. This CDR3 has 13 amino acids. The CDR3 spells CASSQDWQDGYTF. CDR3 sequence (DNA): TGTGCCAGCAGCCAAGATTGGCAGGACGGCTACACCTTC.

The chain is built from TRBV24-1 and TRBJ1-2, with TRBD1 as a possible D gene (5 bases). CDR1 KGHDR and CDR2 SFDVKD come from the germline V gene. The CDR3 extends over 15 amino acids. V was pared by 5 bases and J by 7 bases, with 19 bases between. CDR3 DNA sequence: TGTGCCACCAGTGGCCTTCCGGGGGGAACGTCTGGCTACACCTTC. Residues: CATSGLPGGTSGYTF.

The chain links TRBV7-2 to TRBJ1-1; D may be TRBD1 (5 bases). The V gene's germline CDR1 is SGHTA and CDR2 FQGNSA. The CDR3 contains 15 residues. V lost 5 bases, J lost 4 bases, and 17 bases lay in between. Here the CDR3 reads CASSPHGGGGTEAFF. CDR3 coding DNA: TGTGCCAGCAGCCCTCACGGGGGAGGAGGCACTGAAGCTTTCTTT. Based on the CDR3 plus reference TRBV7-2 and TRBJ1-1, the full variable domain is GAGVSQSPSNKVTEKGKDVELRCDPISGHTALYWYRQSLGQGLEFLIYFQGNSAPDKSGLPSDRFSAERTGGSVSTLTIQRTQQEDSAVYLCASSPHGGGGTEAFFGQGTRLTVV.

This chain joins TRBV5-4 and TRBJ1-3; TRBD1 matches at 8 bases. This CDR3 has 17 residues. Trimming at V came to 4 bases and at J to 1 base, leaving 10 bases not matched to a gene. Germline-derived CDR1 and CDR2 are SGHNT and YYREEE (reference sequence). The CDR3 coding sequence is TGTGCCAGCAGCGTTCCCGGGACAGGAGTTTCTGGAAACACCATATATTTT. Protein product: CASSVPGTGVSGNTIYF. Combining the CDR3 with reference TRBV5-4 and TRBJ1-3 gives the whole variable domain ETGVTQSPTHLIKTRGQQVTLRCSSQSGHNTVSWYQQALGQGPQFIFQYYREEENGRGNFPPRFSGLQFPNYSSELNVNALELDDSALYLCASSVPGTGVSGNTIYFGEGSWLTVV.

The chain carries TRBV6-2 or TRBV6-3 and TRBJ2-7; TRBD1 matches 8 bases. Trimming removed 0 bases from V and 2 bases from J; junction bases left unmatched: 6. The V gene's germline CDR1 is MNHEY and CDR2 SVGEGT. The CDR3 extends over 16 amino acids. The CDR3 region is CASSYSDNRGTYEQYF. In DNA form, the CDR3 reads TGTGCCAGCAGTTACTCCGACAACAGGGGGACCTACGAGCAGTACTTC.

The rearrangement joins TRBV30 to TRBJ2-1; 8 bases agree with TRBD2. Germline V lookup: CDR1 GTSNPN, CDR2 SVGIG (reference sequence). This CDR3 is built from 17 residues. V trimming: 4 bases; J trimming: 7 bases; junction bases outside the gene matches: 18. CDR3 nucleotides: TGTGCCTGGATGAACCAAGGCTCGGCGGGAGGTAAGAATGAGCAGTTCTTC. As protein: CAWMNQGSAGGKNEQFF. The full variable domain, completed using reference TRBV30 and TRBJ2-1, is SQTIHQWPATLVQPVGSPLSLECTVEGTSNPNLYWYRQAAGRGLQLLFYSVGIGQISSEVPQNLSASRPQDRQFILSSKKLLLSDSGFYLCAWMNQGSAGGKNEQFFGPGTRLTVL.

This clone was seen only once. CDR3 DNA: TGTGCCAGCGAGCAAGGTCTCAATGAAAAACTGTTTTTT. Encoded protein: CASEQGLNEKLFF. The chain links TRBV28 to TRBJ1-4; D not resolved. The CDR3 sequence is 13 residues long. Trimming shortened V by 8 bases and J by 5 bases, and 12 bases separated the two germline ends. Per germline, CDR1 MDHEN and CDR2 SYDVKM. The full variable domain, in which reference TRBV28 and TRBJ1-4 provide the parts outside the CDR3, is DVKVTQSSRYLVKRTGEKVFLECVQDMDHENMFWYRQDPGLGLRLIYFSYDVKMKEKGDIPEGYSVSREKKERFSLILESASTNQTSMYLCASEQGLNEKLFFGSGTQLSVL.

The gene calls are TRBV6-5 and TRBJ2-5; TRBD2 matches 9 bases. The V gene's germline CDR1 is MNHEY and CDR2 SVGAGI. Losses at the gene ends were 8 bases for V and 7 bases for J; bases not matched to a gene: 11. The CDR3 length is 14 residues. CDR3: CASAGTSRGGTQYF. The CDR3 DNA is TGTGCCAGCGCAGGGACTAGCCGAGGCGGGACCCAGTACTTC.